This TCR beta chain appears in the sequencing data of a study of T cells in Graves' hyperthyroidism and ophthalmopathy (dated 2019 in TCRdb). In terms of the full investigation: To identify distinguishing TCR V-J signatures, a discovery cohort of around 98 patients was used, comprising 43 with Graves' ophthalmopathy and some 60 with stable Graves' hyperthyroidism. Prospective prediction of ophthalmopathy was tested in an independent validation cohort consisting of 18 hyperthyroidism patients and 15 or so patients who later progressed to ophthalmopathy. The 100 discovery patients were randomly divided into training and test sets at a 7:3 ratio. The study also compared thyroid tissue and blood T-cell repertoires from five or six Graves' hyperthyroidism patients. After sampling, hyperthyroidism patients received methimazole starting at 30 mg daily, and ophthalmopathy patients received high-dose intravenous methylprednisolone. TCR Vbeta CDR3 sequencing of approximately 140 peripheral blood samples (about 45 ophthalmopathy, around 80 hyperthyroidism and around 17 progressor patients) is reported in the paper. Overall results and qualifications from the work: No statistical method was used to set the sample size in advance, and investigators knew the group allocation. A 13 V-J signature model separated ophthalmopathy from stable hyperthyroidism, with nearly 90% sensitivity and roughly 81% specificity in cross-validation and 80%/75% in testing. During validation, the model predicted progression to ophthalmopathy a median of around 6 months ahead of onset, with approximately 71% sensitivity and almost 75% specificity. Blood samples also contained most of the expanded thyroid clonotypes (frequency above 0.001), which suggests that blood repertoires may reflect thyroid immune responses.

Amplification of TCR beta CDR3 regions was carried out from RNA transcripts. For the first round of RT-PCR on the TCR CDR3, the HTBI primer set was used together with the Qiagen OneStep RT-PCR kit. A second multiplex PCR round built the libraries, followed by size selection and purification. Paired-end sequencing of the libraries was performed with 100 bp reads on an Illumina HiSeq2000. In the authors' own workflow: SOAPnuke was used to process the raw data, throwing out any read that contained adapters or uncalled bases, had a mean Phred below 15, or lacked an exact constant-primer or identifier match. COPE v1.2.5 was used to merge the high-quality paired reads, and each unique nucleotide sequence was defined as a clonotype. MiTCR v1.1 was used to align the clonotypes against IMGT TRBV, TRBD and TRBJ reference segments. Only V-J combinations with frequency above 0.0001, covering about 99% of repertoires, were analysed. A TCS score was defined as the ratio between F50 (clonal expansion) and ExV (chaos), using BLOSUM62-based TCRdist between CDR3 peptides within each V-J. Welch's t-statistics and random forest reduced around 550 V-J features to 10 to 15, which were used in a naive Bayes classifier (R e1071). Thyroid-blood repertoire similarity was quantified with the Morisita-Horn index. Using fastp trimming at Q25 and MiXCR clonotype assembly, TCRdb reanalyzed the public sequencing data and kept in-frame beta chains. Each entry merges the rows of one CDR3 protein and shows their most common DNA and genes. These V and J calls rely on TCRdb rather than the paper's analysis. Recorded for this sample are 650,000 to 800,000 distinct CDR3 sequences; roughly 45% of them occurred a single time. About 7% of the sample is held by the ten biggest clonotypes.

CDR1 is given as SGHDN and CDR2 as FVKESK, both from the germline V gene. Its CDR3 holds 14 amino acids, cysteine through phenylalanine. Of all the DNA, just the CDR3 is kept, 42 bases in frame from base 1. Trimming takes 1 base from V and 5 bases from J, and the germline ends sit 11 bases apart. Exclusion was applied to patients with uncontrolled infections, other autoimmune diseases, pregnancy or lactation. Diagnoses were established on the basis of clinical symptoms, serum thyroxine and TRAb, thyroid ultrasound, and orbital computed tomography. Total RNA was extracted using Trizol reagent, and RNA quality was assessed on an Agilent 2100 Bioanalyzer. In this sample, this clonotype turned up many times. It has no known antigen specificity. Per-base qualities were not stored, and no clone one base away is much larger.

This TCR came from an adult man with Graves' disease, either hyperthyroidism or ophthalmopathy (not recorded which). Sequencing used peripheral blood or thyroid tissue (not recorded which). The rearranged segments are TRBV14 and TRBJ2-5, with no confident D gene call. The CDR3 region has the sequence CASSQAGIGETQYF. The nucleotide sequence is given as TGTGCCAGCAGCCAAGCTGGGATTGGCGAGACCCAGTACTTC. Extended through the reference TRBV14 and TRBJ2-5 proteins, this CDR3 yields the full variable domain: EAGVTQFPSHSVIEKGQTVTLRCDPISGHDNLYWYRRVMGKEIKFLLHFVKESKQDESGMPNNRFLAERTGGTYSTLKVQPAELEDSGVYFCASSQAGIGETQYFGPGTRLLVL.